These 20 T cell receptor beta chains were all obtained from the same sample, sequenced in a study of cytomegalovirus exposure and HLA in healthy donors. Vbeta (60) and Jbeta (13) primers were used in the PCR. Method: immunoSEQ multiplex PCR; TCRdb's copy keeps in-frame clones and lacks some. Of about 140,000 clones in the sample, over 75% were seen once. Material: PBMCs. The receptors stem from a man aged 40-49 years in good health and CMV-seronegative.

This clone showed up just a few times. This rearrangement joins TRBV7-3 to TRBJ2-1, with 8 nucleotides matching TRBD2. After removal of 5 bases from V and 13 bases from J, the junction contained 10 bases not matched to a gene. Germline V gene data show CDR1 as SGHTA and CDR2 as FQGTGA. The CDR3 sequence is 13 residues long. The CDR3 protein is CASSPSPSGLQFF. The CDR3 DNA follows: TGTGCCAGCAGCCCAAGCCCTAGCGGGCTTCAGTTCTTC.

V usage is TRBV30 and J usage is TRBJ1-1; the D is unclear. Trimming shortened V by 2 bases and J by 4 bases, and 8 bases separated the two germline ends. CDR1 and CDR2 from the germline V gene are GTSNPN and SVGIG (reference sequence). This CDR3 has 12 residues. CDR3 nucleotides: TGTGCCTGGAGTCGGGGAGGCACTGAAGCTTTCTTT. Its protein product is CAWSRGGTEAFF.

The chain has TRBV27 and TRBJ2-6, with 8 bases identical to TRBD1. This CDR3 comprises 16 residues. Germline V CDR1 and CDR2: MNHEY, SMNVEV (reference sequence). The J segment lost 0 bases and the V segment lost 8 bases, leaving 6 bases of the junction unmatched. The CDR3 sequence: CASRTGTNSGANVLTF. CDR3 coding DNA: TGTGCCAGCCGGACAGGGACGAACTCTGGGGCCAACGTCCTGACTTTC.

The chain links TRBV2 to TRBJ2-3; maybe TRBD2 (5 bases). The germline V gene encodes CDR1 SNHLY and CDR2 FYNNEI. Trimming cost V 8 bases and J 0 bases, with 15 bases left between them. CDR3 length equals 15 residues. Written as DNA, the CDR3 is TGTGCCAGCCATGAGGAGGTGACTAGCACAGATACGCAGTATTTT. It codes for CASHEEVTSTDTQYF.

The rearrangement uses TRBV11-2 and TRBJ2-7; a possible D gene is TRBD1 (5 bases). The CDR3 totals 13 residues. Germline assignment: CDR1 SGHAT and CDR2 FQNNGV. Trimming cost V 1 base and J 1 base, with 5 bases left between them. CDR3 coding DNA: TGTGCCAGCAGCTTAGGACAGTCCTACGAGCAGTACTTC. The encoded protein is CASSLGQSYEQYF.

The chain carries TRBV19 and TRBJ1-6; a possible D gene is TRBD1 (5 bases). Germline CDR1 reads LNHDA; CDR2 reads SQIVND (reference sequence). The CDR3 contains 13 residues. V lost 10 bases and J lost 10, with 17 bases in between. The CDR3 nucleotides are TGTGCCACTCAGGGTGGGGCAGTGTCACCCCTCCACTTT. The encoded protein is CATQGGAVSPLHF.

The chain is built from TRBV19 and TRBJ2-1; 15 nucleotides match TRBD2. Germline CDR1 LNHDA, CDR2 SQIVND (reference sequence). V lost 5 bases to trimming and J lost 7 bases; unmatched junction nucleotides: 9. The CDR3 totals 17 residues. CDR3 DNA: TGTGCCAGTAGTCGGACTAGCGGGAGGGCAAGCCCAAATGAGCAGTTCTTC. Protein sequence: CASSRTSGRASPNEQFF.

The chain is built from TRBV30 and TRBJ1-5, with D maybe TRBD1 (6 bases). V was shortened by 2 bases and J by 6 bases, with 11 bases between the two germline ends. The V gene's germline CDR1 is GTSNPN and CDR2 SVGIG (reference sequence). CDR3 length: 13 amino acids. The CDR3 sequence: CAWSLQGSQPQHF. The CDR3 DNA is TGTGCCTGGAGTTTACAGGGATCTCAGCCCCAGCATTTT.

This clone was seen a few times. The CDR3 is CASRGDGTGTYEQYF. The CDR3 region has the DNA TGTGCCAGCAGGGGGGACGGGACAGGGACCTACGAGCAGTACTTC. The V call is TRBV27, the J call TRBJ2-7, with 9 bases identical to TRBD1. From germline, CDR1 is MNHEY and CDR2 SMNVEV (reference sequence). The CDR3 is made up of 15 amino acids. Trimming removed 6 bases from V and 2 bases from J; junction bases left unmatched: 8.

This chain joins TRBV28 and TRBJ2-7, with 9 bases lining up with TRBD2. This CDR3 has 16 residues. CDR1 is MDHEN and CDR2 is SYDVKM in the germline V gene. Trimming cost V 4 bases and J 2 bases; bases outside gene matches: 9. In DNA form, the CDR3 reads TGTGCCAGCAGTTCTCGGGGTAGCGGGAGTCCCTACGAGCAGTACTTC. Amino acid sequence: CASSSRGSGSPYEQYF.

This clone appeared a single time. The identical CDR3 is also encoded by other nucleotide sequences in the sample. V is TRBV29-1 and J is TRBJ2-7, with 7 bases aligning to TRBD1. CDR3 size: 13 residues. Germline assignment: CDR1 SQVTM and CDR2 ANQGSEA. The junction had 3 bases not matched to a gene; V was cut back by 4 bases and J by 0 bases. The CDR3 region has the DNA TGCAGCGTTGTTCGGGACAGCTCCTACGAGCAGTACTTC. Amino acid sequence: CSVVRDSSYEQYF.

This clone came up a few times. A junction boundary mismatches the germline segment, possibly from a read error. The rearrangement uses TRBV7-9 and TRBJ1-2; 7 bases are a match to TRBD1. Germline assignment: CDR1 SEHNR and CDR2 FQNEAQ (reference sequence). The CDR3 contains 14 residues. CDR3 protein: CSSSPADRAYGYTF. The DNA of the CDR3 is TGTTCCAGCAGCCCAGCAGACAGGGCCTATGGCTACACCTTC. Full variable domain (missing parts from reference TRBV7-9 and TRBJ1-2): DTGVSQNPRHKITKRGQNVTFRCDPISEHNRLYWYRQTLGQGPEFLTYFQNEAQLEKSRLLSDRFSAERPKGSFSTLEIQRTEQGDSAMYLCSSSPADRAYGYTFGSGTRLTVV.

The chain recombines TRBV28 with TRBJ2-4, with 10 positions matching TRBD1. Germline V gene sequence: CDR1 MDHEN, CDR2 SYDVKM. CDR3 size: 14 residues. V shed 10 bases and J 3 bases; nucleotides not matched to a gene: 6. This CDR3 reads CATLRTGGKNIQYF. CDR3 DNA sequence: TGTGCCACCCTTAGGACAGGGGGCAAAAACATTCAGTACTTC. The variable domain in full, with the rest retrieved from reference TRBV28 and TRBJ2-4, is DVKVTQSSRYLVKRTGEKVFLECVQDMDHENMFWYRQDPGLGLRLIYFSYDVKMKEKGDIPEGYSVSREKKERFSLILESASTNQTSMYLCATLRTGGKNIQYFGAGTRLSVL.

The table lists this clone with a few counts. The chain recombines TRBV12-5 with TRBJ2-3, with 14 bases identical to TRBD2. The CDR3 loop spans 18 amino acids. V trimming: 2 bases; J trimming: 1 base; junction bases outside the gene matches: 5. Germline V gene sequence: CDR1 LGHNT, CDR2 FRNRAP. DNA for the CDR3: TGTGCTAGTGGTTTGAAGGGACTAGCGGGAGCAGGCACAGATACGCAGTATTTT. It is translated as CASGLKGLAGAGTDTQYF.

The chain uses TRBV11-2 and TRBJ2-7; D is unresolved. The CDR3 length is 11 residues. The V end lost 4 bases, the J end lost 6 bases, and 7 bases lay between the germline ends. CDR1 and CDR2 (germline): SGHAT, FQNNGV. The CDR3 protein is CASSSPGEQYF. In nucleotides, the CDR3 is TGTGCCAGCAGCTCCCCCGGCGAGCAGTACTTC. Filled out from reference TRBV11-2 and TRBJ2-7, the complete variable domain reads EAGVAQSPRYKIIEKRQSVAFWCNPISGHATLYWYQQILGQGPKLLIQFQNNGVVDDSQLPKDRFSAERLKGVDSTLKIQPAKLEDSAVYLCASSSPGEQYFGPGTRLTVT.

A word on this clone: Germline is not matched at one junction end, which may reflect a read error. The gene calls are TRBV7-2 and TRBJ2-6, with 8 positions matching TRBD1. CDR1 SGHTA and CDR2 FQGNSA come from the germline V gene. CDR3 length equals 18 residues. This CDR3 reads CASSLGRQGRSGANGLTF. The CDR3 nucleotides read TGTGCCAGCAGCTTAGGGCGACAGGGGAGGTCTGGGGCCAACGGCCTGACTTTC.

The genes are TRBV7-9 and TRBJ1-3; a weak D match, TRBD1 (5 bases). Trimming pared 4 bases from V and 10 bases from J, leaving 11 bases between. The V gene's germline CDR1 is SEHNR and CDR2 FQNEAQ (reference sequence). The CDR3 contains 12 residues. The CDR3 region has the DNA TGTGCCAGCAGCTCCTCAGACAGTACCATATATTTT. Translation gives CASSSSDSTIYF.

This clone was picked up a small number of times. The chain recombines TRBV5-6 with TRBJ2-5, with 9 bases fitting TRBD1. Germline V gene data show CDR1 as SGHDT and CDR2 as YYEEEE. V was clipped by 3 bases and J by 5 bases; unmatched bases: 2. CDR3 length: 13 amino acids. The CDR3 protein is CASSWGQGETQYF. As DNA, the CDR3 is TGTGCCAGCAGCTGGGGACAGGGTGAGACCCAGTACTTC. Supplemented by reference TRBV5-6 and TRBJ2-5, the full variable domain reads DAGVTQSPTHLIKTRGQQVTLRCSPKSGHDTVSWYQQALGQGPQFIFQYYEEEERQRGNFPDRFSGHQFPNYSSELNVNALLLGDSALYLCASSWGQGETQYFGPGTRLLVL.

The V and J genes are TRBV11-1 and TRBJ2-3; 7 bases match TRBD1. J gave up 9 bases and V 5 bases, and 8 bases lay outside the gene matches. The germline CDR1 and CDR2 sequences are SGHAT and FQDESV (reference sequence). The CDR3 length is 13 residues. CDR3 protein: CASSTETGLTQYF. As DNA, the CDR3 is TGTGCCAGCAGCACCGAGACAGGGTTAACGCAGTATTTT.

The V call is TRBV6-1, the J call TRBJ2-7, with a possible D match to TRBD1 (5 bases). The CDR3 contains 16 residues. CDR1 is MNHNS, CDR2 SASEGT, per germline. V was clipped by 3 bases and J by 2 bases, with 17 bases between them. The CDR3 reads CASSDGFPQGPYEQYF. The CDR3 nucleotides are TGTGCCAGCAGTGACGGGTTCCCTCAGGGCCCCTACGAGCAGTACTTC.